Shown below are 10 T cell receptor beta chains from a single sample sequenced in a study of T cells in Graves' hyperthyroidism and ophthalmopathy. TCR beta CDR3 regions were amplified from RNA transcripts. With the HTBI primer set, the TCR CDR3 went through a first round of RT-PCR. TCRdb fed the multiplex PCR reads into MiXCR, producing one record per CDR3 protein. The data contain hundreds of thousands of distinct CDR3 sequences, less than 15% of them seen just once; the ten biggest clones take up 9.2%. The specimen was blood. The receptors were sampled from a woman aged 18-29 years with Graves' hyperthyroidism.

This clonotype showed up just a few times. The chain carries TRBV14 and TRBJ2-5; the D is unclear. The CDR3 has 16 residues. V was trimmed by 4 bases and J by 5 bases, leaving 20 bases between them. Germline V gene data show CDR1 as SGHDN and CDR2 as FVKESK. CDR3: CASSLRDRPPRETQYF. CDR3 coding DNA: TGTGCCAGCAGCCTCCGAGACCGCCCCCCTCGGGAGACCCAGTACTTC.

This clonotype was detected ten times or more. J is TRBJ2-7 and V is TRBV7-9, with 7 bases identical to TRBD2. This CDR3 contains 16 residues. Trimming cost V 1 base and J 0 bases; bases outside gene matches: 6. Germline lookup yields CDR1 SEHNR and CDR2 FQNEAQ (reference sequence). For the CDR3, the DNA is TGTGCCAGCAGCTTAGTGCGGGGAGGGGACTCCTACGAGCAGTACTTC. It is translated as CASSLVRGGDSYEQYF. Full variable domain (remainder filled in from reference TRBV7-9 and TRBJ2-7): DTGVSQNPRHKITKRGQNVTFRCDPISEHNRLYWYRQTLGQGPEFLTYFQNEAQLEKSRLLSDRFSAERPKGSFSTLEIQRTEQGDSAMYLCASSLVRGGDSYEQYFGPGTRLTVT.

This clonotype was seen only a few times. One end of the junction varies from germline; a read error may be responsible. V gene TRBV30 combines with J gene TRBJ2-1; TRBD1 might be the D (5 bases). The CDR3 covers 15 residues. Germline V lookup: CDR1 GTSNPN, CDR2 SVGIG (reference sequence). CDR3 DNA sequence: TGTGCCTGGAGCTGGGGCGGAAGCTCCTACGATGAGCAGTTCTTC. It yields the protein CAWSWGGSSYDEQFF.

This clonotype was detected many times. This rearrangement joins TRBV5-1 to TRBJ2-3; no definite D call. CDR3 length: 13 residues. The germline V gene has CDR1 SGHRS and CDR2 YFSETQ. Trimming left V 4 bases short and J 5 bases short, with 11 bases between. The CDR3 loop reads CASSLLLRDTQYF. DNA for the CDR3: TGCGCCAGCAGCCTGCTCCTTAGAGATACGCAGTATTTT.

This clonotype was found many times. V usage is TRBV12-3 or TRBV12-4 and J usage is TRBJ1-5; no clear D. The length of the CDR3 is 13 residues. V was trimmed by 3 bases and J by 4 bases, leaving 7 bases between them. CDR3: CASSLLENQPQHF. Here the CDR3 DNA reads TGTGCCAGCAGTTTGTTGGAAAATCAGCCCCAGCATTTT.

Many counts were recorded for this clonotype. This rearrangement joins TRBV12-3 or TRBV12-4 to TRBJ2-5; 8 bases are a match to TRBD1. The J segment lost 0 bases and the V segment lost 5 bases, leaving 5 bases of the junction unmatched. This CDR3 region has 15 residues. This chain's CDR3 is CASSQNRGNQETQYF. Here the CDR3 DNA reads TGTGCCAGCAGTCAGAACAGGGGGAACCAAGAGACCCAGTACTTC.

This chain uses TRBV7-8 with TRBJ2-5, with TRBD2 as a possible D gene (6 bases). CDR1 and CDR2 from the germline V gene are SGHVS and FQNEAQ. V was shortened by 4 bases and J by 4 bases, with 16 bases between the two germline ends. The CDR3 consists of 15 residues. This CDR3 is CASSSNAGSRETQYF. The CDR3 DNA reads TGTGCCAGCAGCTCGAATGCGGGGAGTCGAGAGACCCAGTACTTC.

Many counts were recorded for this clonotype. The chain links TRBV7-6 to TRBJ1-2; unclear D gene. Per germline, CDR1 SGHVS and CDR2 FNYEAQ. The germline V and J ends were trimmed by 1 base and 6 bases, with 18 bases remaining between them. The CDR3 is 16 amino acids. For the CDR3, the DNA is TGTGCCAGCAGCTTAGAATGGGGAGATCCTTCCCATGGCTACACCTTC. Translated, it gives CASSLEWGDPSHGYTF.

The sample holds many counts of this clonotype. V is TRBV9 and J is TRBJ1-2; the match to TRBD1 covers 8 bases. The CDR3 loop spans 15 amino acids. V gave up 4 bases and J gave up 3 bases; unmatched junction bases: 8. Germline V gene data show CDR1 as SGDLS and CDR2 as YYNGEE. CDR3 nucleotides: TGTGCCAGCAGCCCGACGGGACAGGTGGACTATGGCTACACCTTC. It codes for CASSPTGQVDYGYTF.

Many counts were recorded for this clonotype. V is TRBV5-1 and J is TRBJ2-7; possibly TRBD1 for D (6 bases). The CDR3 is made up of 15 amino acids. Between the trimmed V and J ends, which lost 0 bases and 2 bases, there was a span of 12 bases. CDR1 SGHRS and CDR2 YFSETQ come from the germline V gene. The CDR3 loop reads CASSLAPGQTYEQYF. CDR3 nucleotide sequence: TGCGCCAGCAGCTTGGCACCCGGACAGACCTACGAGCAGTACTTC.